This T cell receptor (beta chain) stems from a study of chemoradiotherapy in HPV16-positive cancers. The method was immunoSEQ multiplex PCR; TCRdb's version includes in-frame clones alone and lacks a portion of them. The sample contains approximately 8,800 clones, 60% to 75% of which appear only once. This CDR3 spans 16 amino acids. The V call is TRBV21-1, the J call TRBJ1-1; TRBD1 is the table's D call, not checked against the DNA. TRBV21-1 is reported as a pseudogene. This material consisted of tumor tissue, taken from a patient who underwent chemoradiotherapy. The receptor was derived from a human donor with HPV-associated anogenital cancer. CDR3 bases: TGTGCCAGCAGCAAAGCCCTACAGGGTGGGTACACTGAAGCTTTCTTT. It is translated as CASSKALQGGYTEAFF.